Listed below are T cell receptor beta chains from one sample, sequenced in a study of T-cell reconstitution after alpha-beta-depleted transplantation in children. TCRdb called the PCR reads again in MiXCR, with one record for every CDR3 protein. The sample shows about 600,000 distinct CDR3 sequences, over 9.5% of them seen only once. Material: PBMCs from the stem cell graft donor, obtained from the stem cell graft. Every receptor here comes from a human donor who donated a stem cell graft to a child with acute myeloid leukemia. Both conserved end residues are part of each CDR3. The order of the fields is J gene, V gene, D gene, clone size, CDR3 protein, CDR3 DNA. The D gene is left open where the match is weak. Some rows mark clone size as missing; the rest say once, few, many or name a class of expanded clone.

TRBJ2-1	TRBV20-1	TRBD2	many	CSARDWTSGNEQFF	TGCAGTGCTAGAGATTGGACTAGCGGCAATGAGCAGTTCTTC
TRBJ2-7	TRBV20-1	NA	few	CSARSPRGAKEQYF	TGCAGTGCTAGATCCCCCCGGGGGGCGAAGGAGCAGTACTTC
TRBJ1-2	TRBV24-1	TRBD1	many	CATSVGQENYGYTF	TGTGCCACCAGTGTGGGACAGGAAAACTATGGCTACACCTTC
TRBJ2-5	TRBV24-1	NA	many	CATSVGGRSSETQYF	TGTGCCACCAGTGTCGGCGGTCGATCATCAGAGACCCAGTACTTC
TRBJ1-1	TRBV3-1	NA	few	CASSYTPKNTEAFF	TGTGCCAGCAGCTACACACCAAAGAACACTGAAGCTTTCTTT
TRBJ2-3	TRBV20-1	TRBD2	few	CSASRSSGSGADTQYF	TGCAGTGCTAGTAGGTCTAGCGGGAGCGGGGCAGATACGCAGTATTTT
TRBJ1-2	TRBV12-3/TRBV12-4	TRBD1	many	CASSGTVFLYGYTF	TGTGCCAGCAGTGGGACAGTCTTTCTCTATGGCTACACCTTC
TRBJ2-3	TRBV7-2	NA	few	CASSLRRGENTQYF	TGTGCCAGCAGCCTAAGGCGGGGTGAAAATACGCAGTATTTT
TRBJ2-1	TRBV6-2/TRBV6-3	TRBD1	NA	CASSPWAGGGNEQFF	TGTGCCAGCAGTCCGTGGGCAGGGGGCGGAAATGAGCAGTTCTTC
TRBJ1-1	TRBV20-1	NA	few	CSARVGGRGNTEAFF	TGCAGTGCTAGAGTCGGGGGGCGTGGGAACACTGAAGCTTTCTTT
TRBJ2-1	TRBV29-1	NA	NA	CSVESFEQFF	TGCAGCGTTGAAAGTTTTGAGCAGTTCTTC
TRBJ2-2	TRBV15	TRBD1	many	CATSRGTGALNTGELFF	TGTGCCACCAGCAGAGGAACAGGGGCGCTGAACACCGGGGAGCTGTTTTTT
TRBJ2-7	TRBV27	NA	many	CASRPLTFKSSYEQYF	TGTGCCAGCAGACCTCTGACATTTAAAAGCTCCTACGAGCAGTACTTC
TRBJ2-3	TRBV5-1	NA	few	CASVMTGGGDTQYF	TGCGCCAGCGTTATGACAGGCGGTGGAGATACGCAGTATTTT
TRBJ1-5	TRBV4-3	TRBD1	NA	CASSQEGQGHQPQHF	TGCGCCAGCAGCCAAGAGGGACAGGGACATCAGCCCCAGCATTTT
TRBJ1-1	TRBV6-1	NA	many	CARRTDEAFF	TGTGCCCGCCGGACAGACGAAGCTTTCTTT
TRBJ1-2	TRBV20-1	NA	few	CSASKQSNYGYTF	TGCAGTGCTAGTAAGCAGTCAAACTATGGCTACACCTTC
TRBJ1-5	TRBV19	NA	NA	CASNPLQGLRSNQPQHF	TGTGCCAGTAATCCCCTACAGGGATTACGTAGCAATCAGCCCCAGCATTTT
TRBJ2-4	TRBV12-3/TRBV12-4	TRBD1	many	CASSLEQGIAKNIQYF	TGTGCCAGCAGTTTAGAACAGGGGATAGCCAAAAACATTCAGTACTTC
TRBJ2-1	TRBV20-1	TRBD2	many	CSARYGREGLYNEQFF	TGCAGTGCCAGGTATGGGCGGGAGGGCCTCTACAATGAGCAGTTCTTC
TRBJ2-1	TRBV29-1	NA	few	CSVEGGASEQFF	TGCAGCGTTGAAGGGGGTGCAAGTGAGCAGTTCTTC
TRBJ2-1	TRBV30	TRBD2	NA	CAWSVLAGGLTYNEQFF	TGTGCCTGGAGTGTACTAGCGGGAGGTTTGACCTACAATGAGCAGTTCTTC
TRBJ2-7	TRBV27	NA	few	CASSLWFEASVYEQYF	TGTGCCAGCAGTTTATGGTTTGAGGCTAGCGTTTACGAGCAGTACTTC
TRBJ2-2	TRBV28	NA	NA	CASRGQSLGTGELFF	TGTGCCAGCAGGGGACAATCATTAGGGACCGGGGAGCTGTTTTTT
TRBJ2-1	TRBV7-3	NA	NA	CASSFLGRGNEQFF	TGTGCCAGCAGCTTTTTAGGGCGAGGCAATGAGCAGTTCTTC
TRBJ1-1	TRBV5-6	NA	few	CASSQNPTTEAFF	TGTGCCAGCAGCCAAAACCCTACAACTGAAGCTTTCTTT
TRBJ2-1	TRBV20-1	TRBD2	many	CSAQNPASGVYNEQFF	TGCAGTGCTCAAAATCCGGCTAGCGGAGTTTACAATGAGCAGTTCTTC
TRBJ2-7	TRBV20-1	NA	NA	CSATPDLYEQYF	TGCAGTGCTACTCCTGATCTCTACGAGCAGTACTTC
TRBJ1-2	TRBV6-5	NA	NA	CASRRSKDGYTF	TGTGCCAGCAGGCGATCGAAGGATGGCTACACCTTC
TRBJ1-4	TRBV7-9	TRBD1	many	CASSRLSGTVNEKLFF	TGTGCCAGCAGTCGACTTTCGGGGACAGTGAATGAAAAACTGTTTTTT
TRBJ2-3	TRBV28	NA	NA	CASSFAGGKDTQYF	TGTGCCAGCAGTTTCGCCGGGGGAAAAGATACGCAGTATTTT
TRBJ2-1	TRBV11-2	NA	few	CASSLGLRNLDNEQFF	TGTGCCAGCAGCTTAGGGTTGCGAAATTTGGACAATGAGCAGTTCTTC
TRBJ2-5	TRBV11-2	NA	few	CASSFVAVRVEETQYF	TGTGCCAGCAGCTTTGTGGCGGTAAGGGTGGAGGAGACCCAGTACTTC
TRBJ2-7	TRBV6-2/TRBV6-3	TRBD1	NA	CASSSQDRGRNEQYF	TGTGCCAGCAGCTCCCAAGACAGGGGGCGCAACGAGCAGTACTTC
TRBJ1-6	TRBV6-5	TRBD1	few	CASSLRDRGFALHF	TGTGCCAGCAGTTTACGGGACAGGGGTTTCGCTCTCCACTTT
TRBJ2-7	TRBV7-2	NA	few	CASSLGRRAYEQYF	TGTGCCAGCAGCTTAGGACGGCGGGCCTACGAGCAGTACTTC
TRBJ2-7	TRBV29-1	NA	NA	CSVTRDETPYEQYF	TGCAGCGTCACGCGAGACGAGACACCCTACGAGCAGTACTTC
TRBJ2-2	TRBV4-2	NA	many	CASSQDPTGELFF	TGTGCCAGCAGCCAAGATCCAACCGGGGAGCTGTTTTTT
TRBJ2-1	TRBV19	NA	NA	CASSIDLAISYNEQFF	TGTGCCAGTAGTATAGATTTAGCCATCTCCTACAATGAGCAGTTCTTC
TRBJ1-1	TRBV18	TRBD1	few	CASSPETGGMRAEAFF	TGTGCCAGCTCTCCGGAGACAGGGGGCATGAGGGCTGAAGCTTTCTTT
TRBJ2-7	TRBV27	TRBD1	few	CASSYEGAASDEQYF	TGTGCCAGCAGTTACGAGGGGGCGGCATCCGACGAGCAGTACTTC
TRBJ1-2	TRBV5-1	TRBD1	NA	CASRSLTGTGYGYTF	TGCGCCAGCCGATCACTCACCGGGACAGGGTATGGCTACACCTTC
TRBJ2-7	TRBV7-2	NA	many	CASSPSGVPYEQYF	TGTGCCAGCAGCCCCTCAGGTGTCCCCTACGAGCAGTACTTC
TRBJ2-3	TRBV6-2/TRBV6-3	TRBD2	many	CASSLLTSGITDTQYF	TGTGCCAGCAGTCTCTTGACTAGCGGGATTACAGATACGCAGTATTTT
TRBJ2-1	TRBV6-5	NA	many	CASSFAGTGYNEQFF	TGTGCCAGCAGTTTCGCCGGGACGGGTTACAATGAGCAGTTCTTC
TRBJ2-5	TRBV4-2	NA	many	CASSQGVRETQYF	TGTGCCAGCAGCCAAGGGGTCCGAGAGACCCAGTACTTC
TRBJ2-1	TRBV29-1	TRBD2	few	CSVDVAGSYNEQFF	TGCAGCGTCGATGTAGCGGGATCTTACAATGAGCAGTTCTTC
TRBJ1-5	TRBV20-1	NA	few	CSAPGGWSHQPQHF	TGCAGTGCCCCCGGGGGGTGGAGTCATCAGCCCCAGCATTTT
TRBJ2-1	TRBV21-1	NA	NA	CASSSTQGVSSYNEQFF	TGTGCCAGCAGCTCCACACAGGGGGTTAGCTCCTACAATGAGCAGTTCTTC
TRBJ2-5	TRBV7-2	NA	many	CASTRWPGNQETQYF	TGTGCCAGCACCAGGTGGCCAGGGAACCAAGAGACCCAGTACTTC
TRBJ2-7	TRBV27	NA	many	CASSPIAVSYSYEQYF	TGTGCCAGCAGTCCCATAGCGGTTAGCTACTCCTACGAGCAGTACTTC
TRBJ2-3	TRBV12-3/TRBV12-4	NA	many	CASSFGGSTDTQYF	TGTGCCAGCAGTTTCGGGGGTAGCACAGATACGCAGTATTTT
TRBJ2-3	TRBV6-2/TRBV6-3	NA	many	CASSPRPSVLTDTQYF	TGTGCCAGCAGTCCCCGTCCTAGCGTTCTCACAGATACGCAGTATTTT
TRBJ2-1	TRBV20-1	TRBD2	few	CSARDRGGRAIDEQFF	TGCAGTGCTAGAGACCGCGGCGGGAGGGCCATCGATGAGCAGTTCTTC
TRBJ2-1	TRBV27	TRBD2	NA	CASKTSGYNEQFF	TGTGCCAGCAAGACTAGCGGTTACAATGAGCAGTTCTTC
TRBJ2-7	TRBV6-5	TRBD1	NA	CASSYSYRGAYEQYF	TGTGCCAGCAGTTACTCGTACAGGGGGGCCTACGAGCAGTACTTC